This T cell receptor beta chain was sequenced for a study of blood T cells in healthy people across ages. Together with a sample-barcoded 5' primer, a J-beta primer mix was included in a second PCR lasting roughly 6 to 12 cycles. Using its own MiXCR run on the 5' RACE reads, TCRdb lists one record per CDR3 protein. The data show over 950,000 distinct CDR3 sequences, 35% to 40% seen once. A remark on this clonotype: One junction end disagrees with the germline gene, perhaps due to a read error.

Researchers report isolating at least 6 million PBMCs per sample. Germline assignment: CDR1 DFQATT and CDR2 SNEGSKA (reference sequence). This CDR3 comprises 15 residues. The receptor was isolated from a man aged 18 to 29 in good health. Input material: blood. The rearrangement joins TRBV20-1 to TRBJ2-1; D remains ambiguous. The CDR3 nucleotides read TGCAGTGCGCGGCCACTACCGAGCTCCGACAATGAGCAGTTCTTC. Amino acids: CSARPLPSSDNEQFF.